This note documents a single T cell receptor (beta chain) sequence. The CDR3 consists of 15 residues. In germline, CDR1 is SGHRS, CDR2 YFSETQ. The data stem from a study of T cell clusters in autoimmune cytopenias. Looking at the study overall: Per sample, median TRB depth was approximately 50,000 reads, yielding a median about 2,000 distinct clonotypes.

One tube held mixed TRB-A and TRB-B primer pools for touch-down PCR. For each CDR3 protein, TCRdb gives one entry from its re-call of the multiplex PCR reads, without DNA. This listing includes around 10,000 distinct CDR3 sequences. Some 40,000 genome equivalents of blood DNA were amplified for TRB. Separately, the same data were catalogued under a study of T cell repertoires in aging, cancer and after chemotherapy. That paper notes: Loss of evenness, beyond lost richness, contributed to age-related TCR diversity decline in cancer patients.

V gene TRBV5-1 combines with J gene TRBJ1-6. This TCR was sampled from a human donor in good health. Sequenced material: peripheral blood. The CDR3 region is CASSFVAANNSPLHF.